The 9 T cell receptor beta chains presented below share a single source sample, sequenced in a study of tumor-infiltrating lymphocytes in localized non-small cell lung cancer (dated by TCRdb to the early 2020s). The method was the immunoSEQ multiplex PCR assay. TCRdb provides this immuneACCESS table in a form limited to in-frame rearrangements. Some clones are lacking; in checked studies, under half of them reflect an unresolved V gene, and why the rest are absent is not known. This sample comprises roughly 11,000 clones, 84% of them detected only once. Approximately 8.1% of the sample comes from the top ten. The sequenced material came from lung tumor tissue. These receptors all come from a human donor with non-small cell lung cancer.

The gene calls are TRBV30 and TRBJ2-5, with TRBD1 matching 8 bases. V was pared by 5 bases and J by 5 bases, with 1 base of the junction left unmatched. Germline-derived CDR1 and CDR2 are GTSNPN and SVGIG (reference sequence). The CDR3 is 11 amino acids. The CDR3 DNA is TGTGCCTGGCGGGACAGGGAGACCCAGTACTTC. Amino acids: CAWRDRETQYF.

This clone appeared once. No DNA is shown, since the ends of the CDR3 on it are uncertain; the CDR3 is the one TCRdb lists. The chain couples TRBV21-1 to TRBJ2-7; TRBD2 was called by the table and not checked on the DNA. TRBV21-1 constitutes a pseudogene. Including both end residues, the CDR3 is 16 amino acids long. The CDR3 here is CASTTTGSLYACEQYF.

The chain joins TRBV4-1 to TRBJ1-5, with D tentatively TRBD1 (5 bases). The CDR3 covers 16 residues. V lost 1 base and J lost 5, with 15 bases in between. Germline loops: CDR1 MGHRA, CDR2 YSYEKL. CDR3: CASSQGAGNGDQPQHF. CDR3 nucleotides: TGCGCCAGCAGCCAAGGTGCAGGGAATGGAGATCAGCCCCAGCATTTT.

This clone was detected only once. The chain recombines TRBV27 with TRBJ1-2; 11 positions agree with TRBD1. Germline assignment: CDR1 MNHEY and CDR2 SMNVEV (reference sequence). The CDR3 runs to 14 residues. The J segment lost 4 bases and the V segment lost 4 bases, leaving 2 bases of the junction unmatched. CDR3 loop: CASSYGTGGYGYTF. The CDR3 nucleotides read TGTGCCAGCAGTTACGGGACAGGGGGCTATGGCTACACCTTC.

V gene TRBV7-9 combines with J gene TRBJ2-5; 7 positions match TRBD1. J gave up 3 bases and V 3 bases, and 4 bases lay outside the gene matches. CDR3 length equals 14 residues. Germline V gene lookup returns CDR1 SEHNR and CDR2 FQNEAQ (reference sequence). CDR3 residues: CASSFLTGKETQYF. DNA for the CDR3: TGTGCCAGCAGCTTTCTGACAGGGAAAGAGACCCAGTACTTC. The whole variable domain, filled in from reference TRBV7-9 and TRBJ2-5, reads DTGVSQNPRHKITKRGQNVTFRCDPISEHNRLYWYRQTLGQGPEFLTYFQNEAQLEKSRLLSDRFSAERPKGSFSTLEIQRTEQGDSAMYLCASSFLTGKETQYFGPGTRLLVL.

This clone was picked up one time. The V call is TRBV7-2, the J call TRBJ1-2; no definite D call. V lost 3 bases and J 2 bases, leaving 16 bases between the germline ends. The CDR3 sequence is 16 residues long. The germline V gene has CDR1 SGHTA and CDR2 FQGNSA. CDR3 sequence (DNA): TGTGCCAGCAGCTTGGGAATGAAGGCGGGGAACTATGGCTACACCTTC. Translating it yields CASSLGMKAGNYGYTF.

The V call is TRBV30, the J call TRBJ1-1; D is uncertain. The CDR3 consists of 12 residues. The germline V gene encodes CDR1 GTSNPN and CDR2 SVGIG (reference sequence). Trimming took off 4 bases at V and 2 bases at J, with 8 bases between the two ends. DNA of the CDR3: TGTGCCTGGATGGTAGGTAACACTGAAGCTTTCTTT. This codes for CAWMVGNTEAFF. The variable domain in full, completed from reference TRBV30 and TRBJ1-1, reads SQTIHQWPATLVQPVGSPLSLECTVEGTSNPNLYWYRQAAGRGLQLLFYSVGIGQISSEVPQNLSASRPQDRQFILSSKKLLLSDSGFYLCAWMVGNTEAFFGQGTRLTVV.

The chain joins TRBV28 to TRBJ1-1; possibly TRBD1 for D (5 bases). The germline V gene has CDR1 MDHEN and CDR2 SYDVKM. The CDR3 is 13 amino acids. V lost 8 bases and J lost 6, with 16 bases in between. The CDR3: CASGHGGPAEAFF. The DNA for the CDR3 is TGTGCCAGCGGACATGGGGGTCCCGCTGAAGCTTTCTTT.

CDR3 sequence reads: CASSSPGQGFSYEQYF. The CDR3 coding sequence is TGTGCCAGCAGCTCTCCGGGACAGGGATTCTCCTACGAGCAGTACTTC. J is TRBJ2-7 and V is TRBV7-2, with 9 bases aligning to TRBD1. Germline V gene lookup returns CDR1 SGHTA and CDR2 FQGNSA. This CDR3 region has 16 residues. The ends lost 4 bases at V and 0 bases at J; junction bases unmatched: 7.